The sequence of this TCR beta chain was determined in a study of blood T cell repertoires in COVID-19. Study information: Some COVID-19 samples were acute and others convalescent; all came from the United States, Italy and Spain. T cells, B-cell-depleted T cells, or PBMCs provided the cDNA or gDNA that served as material.

V shed 6 bases and J 6 bases; nucleotides not matched to a gene: 12. This CDR3 has 16 amino acids. Per germline, CDR1 LNHDA and CDR2 SQIVND (reference sequence). In the original analysis: Quantification of nucleated cells was approximated via reference gene primer amplification. The data were produced by immunoSEQ multiplex PCR, yet TCRdb's version contains in-frame clones alone and is incomplete. Clonal size and the V and J genes are those of that table, whereas D and trimming came from the DNA. The sample holds about 93,000 clones, approximately 80% seen once. This TCR derives from a human donor in a cohort sampled during active COVID-19. The specimen sequenced was peripheral blood. The chain recombines TRBV19 with TRBJ1-5; 9 nucleotides agree with TRBD1. CDR3: CASRPTRTGDGQPQHF. CDR3 in DNA: TGTGCCAGTAGACCCACTCGGACAGGGGATGGTCAGCCCCAGCATTTT.